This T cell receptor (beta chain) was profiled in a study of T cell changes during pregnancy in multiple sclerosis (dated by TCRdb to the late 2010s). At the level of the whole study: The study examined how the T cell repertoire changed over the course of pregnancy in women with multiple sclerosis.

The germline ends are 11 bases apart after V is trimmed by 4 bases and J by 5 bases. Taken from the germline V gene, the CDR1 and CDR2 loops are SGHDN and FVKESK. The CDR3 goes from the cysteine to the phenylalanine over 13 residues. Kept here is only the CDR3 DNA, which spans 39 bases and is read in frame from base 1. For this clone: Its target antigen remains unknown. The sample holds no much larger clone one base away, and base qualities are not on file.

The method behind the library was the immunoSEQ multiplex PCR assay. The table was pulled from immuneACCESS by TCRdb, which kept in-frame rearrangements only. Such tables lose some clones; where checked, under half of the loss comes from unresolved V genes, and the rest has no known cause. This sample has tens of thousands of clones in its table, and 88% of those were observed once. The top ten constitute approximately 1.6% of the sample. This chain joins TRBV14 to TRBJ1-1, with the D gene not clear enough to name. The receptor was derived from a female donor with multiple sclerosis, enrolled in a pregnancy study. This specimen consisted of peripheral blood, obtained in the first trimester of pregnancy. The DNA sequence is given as TGTGCCAGCAGCCTAGCCCCGGTGACTGAAGCTTTCTTT. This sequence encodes CASSLAPVTEAFF.